These 3 T cell receptor beta chains came from one sample sequenced in a study of CD8+ T cells in alopecia areata. Extraction and reverse transcription of RNA yielded cDNA as the sequencing template. Sequencing was performed with immunoSEQ multiplex PCR; in TCRdb, only in-frame clones are kept and a portion is missing. The sample has over 150,000 clones, about 55% seen once. The treatment here: oral pan-JAK inhibitor, 5-10 mg twice daily. This material consisted of CD8+ T cells sorted from blood, taken at week 24, from a patient treated with tofacitinib. The receptors stem from a human donor with alopecia areata.

The chain recombines TRBV7-9 with TRBJ2-2; D is unclear. This CDR3 spans 11 amino acids. Germline lookup yields CDR1 SEHNR and CDR2 FQNEAQ (reference sequence). V lost 2 bases and J 7 bases, leaving 2 bases between the germline ends. CDR3: CASSLSGELFF. The CDR3 bases are TGTGCCAGCAGCTTAAGCGGGGAGCTGTTTTTT.

The chain is built from TRBV29-1 and TRBJ2-6; D might be TRBD1 (6 bases). Germline V gene lookup returns CDR1 SQVTM and CDR2 ANQGSEA. This CDR3 spans 14 amino acids. V lost 4 bases, J lost 0 bases, and 7 bases lay in between. The CDR3: CSVGTVSGANVLTF. The CDR3 DNA follows: TGCAGCGTTGGGACAGTCTCTGGGGCCAACGTCCTGACTTTC.

This chain uses TRBV29-1 with TRBJ1-1, with a tentative D call TRBD1 (5 bases). The CDR3 spans 11 residues. Trimming took 4 bases from V and 3 from J, leaving 6 bases between them. CDR1 and CDR2 (germline): SQVTM, ANQGSEA. The CDR3 region is CSVAQDTEAFF. CDR3 sequence (DNA): TGCAGCGTTGCACAGGACACTGAAGCTTTCTTT.